This T cell receptor (beta chain) was documented in a study of blood T cell repertoires in COVID-19. Study context: Collection of acute and convalescent COVID-19 samples took place in the United States, Italy and Spain. PBMCs, B-cell-depleted T cells, or T cells were the source of the cDNA or gDNA that made up the material.

How the authors handled the data: Nucleated cell counts were estimated from reference gene primer amplification. Some clones are missing from TCRdb's copy, which holds only in-frame ones; the method was immunoSEQ multiplex PCR. From that table come the V and J calls and clone size; the DNA was used to work out D and trimming. The sample has about 140,000 clones, 79% seen once; the top ten hold around 8.7%. This CDR3 spans 14 amino acids. Trimming stripped 7 bases from V and 8 bases from J, with 17 bases between. Germline V lookup: CDR1 MDHEN, CDR2 SYDVKM. The clonotype was recovered from a man aged 50 or older with active or convalescent COVID-19. The specimen was peripheral blood. This rearrangement joins TRBV28 to TRBJ1-4; tentative D call: TRBD1 (5 bases). CDR3 protein: CASTPGGEREKLFF. The CDR3 DNA reads as TGTGCCAGCACTCCTGGGGGGGAGAGGGAAAAACTGTTTTTT.